This passage covers 22 T cell receptor beta chains from one sample sequenced in a study of shared clonotypes between healthy human individuals. Sequencing used immunoSEQ multiplex PCR; TCRdb keeps in-frame clones, though not all of them. The sample carries 300,000 or so clones, approximately 74% recorded once. Specimen: memory CD4+ T cells sorted from blood. Subset defined: CD45RA-negative fraction. The origin of the receptors is a man aged 30 to 39 in good health.

This clone was seen a single time. The V gene is TRBV5-8, the J gene TRBJ2-2; D is uncertain. Germline CDR1 reads SGHTS; CDR2 reads YDEGEE. The CDR3 has 15 residues. V lost 2 bases to trimming and J lost 4 bases, with 12 bases between them. CDR3 residues: CASSLADTITGELFF. The CDR3 DNA reads TGTGCCAGCAGCTTAGCCGATACGATCACCGGGGAGCTGTTTTTT.

The chain is built from TRBV19 and TRBJ2-7; TRBD2 agrees at 8 bases. The V and J ends lost 8 bases and 6 bases, in that order; junction bases with no gene match: 6. The CDR3 is made up of 12 amino acids. Germline loops: CDR1 LNHDA, CDR2 SQIVND (reference sequence). As DNA, the CDR3 is TGTGCCAGTTCGGGGGGGTATGGCGAGCAGTACTTC. Encoded protein: CASSGGYGEQYF. Filled out from reference TRBV19 and TRBJ2-7, the complete variable domain reads DGGITQSPKYLFRKEGQNVTLSCEQNLNHDAMYWYRQDPGQGLRLIYYSQIVNDFQKGDIAEGYSVSREKKESFPLTVTSAQKNPTAFYLCASSGGYGEQYFGPGTRLTVT.

This chain joins TRBV2 and TRBJ1-2; TRBD1 agrees at 7 bases. V gave up 5 bases and J gave up 3 bases; unmatched junction bases: 3. There are 13 residues in the CDR3. Germline CDR1 is SNHLY and CDR2 is FYNNEI. As DNA, the CDR3 is TGTGCCAGCAGTTATACAGGGGACTATGGCTACACCTTC. Protein product: CASSYTGDYGYTF. The whole variable domain, remainder taken from reference TRBV2 and TRBJ1-2, is EPEVTQTPSHQVTQMGQEVILRCVPISNHLYFYWYRQILGQKVEFLVSFYNNEISEKSEIFDDQFSVERPDGSNFTLKIRSTKLEDSAMYFCASSYTGDYGYTFGSGTRLTVV.

This clone was seen just once. The rearrangement joins TRBV7-9 to TRBJ2-3, with D uncertain. Germline V CDR1 and CDR2: SEHNR, FQNEAQ (reference sequence). The CDR3 has 14 amino acids. The ends were cut back, 1 base at V and 2 bases at J, with 7 bases in the middle. The CDR3 bases are TGTGCCAGCAGCTTAGGGATCCCCACAGATACGCAGTATTTT. Protein product: CASSLGIPTDTQYF.

This clone appeared a few times. The chain links TRBV4-1 to TRBJ2-1; D gene unclear. Germline V CDR1 and CDR2: MGHRA, YSYEKL. The CDR3 length is 16 residues. The ends were cut back, 0 bases at V and 4 bases at J, with 13 bases in the middle. The DNA of the CDR3 is TGCGCCAGCAGCCAAGACCCGAGGAGAGCTTACAATGAGCAGTTCTTC. Protein product: CASSQDPRRAYNEQFF.

V usage is TRBV23-1 and J usage is TRBJ2-7; 8 bases are a match to TRBD1. TRBV23-1 is treated as an ORF (open reading frame) with a function not yet certain. The CDR3 runs 21 residues. V dropped 3 bases and J dropped 3; count of bases not matched to a gene: 25. The CDR3, as DNA: TGCGCCAGCAGTCACCACCTCGGGCCCCCTCGCAGGGGGCTTACTGACTACGAGCAGTACTTC. Translation: CASSHHLGPPRRGLTDYEQYF.

In regard to this clone: The sample contains more than one DNA sequence encoding this CDR3. V is TRBV18 and J is TRBJ2-1; D call uncertain. This CDR3 region has 11 residues. Germline V CDR1 and CDR2: KGHSH, LQKENI. V gave up 3 bases and J gave up 7 bases, with 4 bases separating them. The CDR3 sequence is CASSPKNEQFF. The CDR3 nucleotides are TGTGCCAGCTCACCTAAGAATGAGCAGTTCTTC. The variable domain in full, completed from reference TRBV18 and TRBJ2-1, reads NAGVMQNPRHLVRRRGQEARLRCSPMKGHSHVYWYRQLPEEGLKFMVYLQKENIIDESGMPKERFSAEFPKEGPSILRIQQVVRGDSAAYFCASSPKNEQFFGPGTRLTVL.

V and J are TRBV5-4 and TRBJ2-7; D could derive from TRBD1 or TRBD2 (6 bases each). Germline V gene lookup returns CDR1 SGHNT and CDR2 YYREEE (reference sequence). The CDR3 extends over 14 amino acids. V gave up 3 bases and J gave up 7 bases, with 17 bases separating them. CDR3 sequence: CASSWGRGLGEQYF. CDR3 sequence (DNA): TGTGCCAGCAGCTGGGGCCGGGGGCTGGGGGAGCAGTACTTC.

This rearrangement joins TRBV5-6 to TRBJ1-3; D gene unclear. CDR1 and CDR2 (germline): SGHDT, YYEEEE. This CDR3 comprises 16 residues. Trimming left V 0 bases short and J 0 bases short, with 10 bases between. In DNA, the CDR3 is TGTGCCAGCAGCTTGGGTCCAGGAGTCTCTGGAAACACCATATATTTT. Its translation: CASSLGPGVSGNTIYF.

The chain is built from TRBV7-6 and TRBJ2-5; D gene unclear. This CDR3 region has 16 residues. Trimming pared 5 bases from V and 1 base from J, leaving 17 bases between. Looked up from germline, CDR1 is SGHVS and CDR2 is FNYEAQ. The CDR3 region has the DNA TGTGCCAGCAGCGAGATAAGGATTGCTCCCCAAGAGACCCAGTACTTC. Translation gives CASSEIRIAPQETQYF.

This clone was detected once. The DNA for the CDR3 is TGCGCCAGCAGCTTTACTAGGGAGGACGAAGCTTTCTTT. It translates to CASSFTREDEAFF. The chain carries TRBV5-1 and TRBJ1-1; D is ambiguous. V lost 2 bases, J lost 8 bases, and 13 bases lay in between. There are 13 residues in the CDR3. Germline values: CDR1 SGHRS, CDR2 YFSETQ.

The chain has TRBV4-2 and TRBJ1-2, with D possibly TRBD1 on 5 matching bases. The germline gives CDR1 LGHNA, CDR2 YNFKEQ. The V and J ends lost 0 bases and 6 bases respectively, with 8 bases between them. CDR3 size: 13 residues. The CDR3 coding sequence is TGTGCCAGCAGCCAAGATCCGGGGGATGGCTACACCTTC. Residues: CASSQDPGDGYTF.

The J gene is TRBJ2-3, the V gene TRBV15; no definite D call. With 6 bases removed from V and 2 bases from J, the gap between germline ends came to 15 bases. There are 15 residues in the CDR3. The germline V gene has CDR1 LNHNV and CDR2 YYDKDF (reference sequence). CDR3 region: CATRDPGTTTDTQYF. The CDR3 DNA is TGTGCCACCAGAGACCCGGGCACAACCACAGATACGCAGTATTTT.

The sample holds a few counts of this clone. The chain couples TRBV28 to TRBJ2-7, with 11 bases fitting TRBD2. Per the germline V gene, CDR1 is MDHEN and CDR2 is SYDVKM. The CDR3 has 17 residues. The V and J ends lost 2 bases and 0 bases, in that order; junction bases with no gene match: 6. Here the CDR3 DNA reads TGTGCCAGCAGTTTAGGGGGGACTAGCGGTTTCTCCTACGAGCAGTACTTC. This encodes CASSLGGTSGFSYEQYF.

The chain links TRBV5-1 to TRBJ1-4; D remains ambiguous. V was cut by 7 bases and J by 3 bases, with 13 bases left in between. The CDR3 totals 14 residues. Germline V gene data show CDR1 as SGHRS and CDR2 as YFSETQ. CDR3 residues: CASRRELANEKLFF. CDR3 nucleotides: TGCGCCAGCCGTAGGGAGTTGGCTAATGAAAAACTGTTTTTT.

This chain connects TRBV9 to TRBJ2-1; D not resolved. Germline loops: CDR1 SGDLS, CDR2 YYNGEE. The ends were cut back, 3 bases at V and 0 bases at J, with 7 bases in the middle. CDR3 length: 14 amino acids. The CDR3 loop is CASSERSSYNEQFF. The CDR3 nucleotides are TGTGCCAGCAGCGAGAGGAGCTCCTACAATGAGCAGTTCTTC.

This rearrangement joins TRBV5-6 to TRBJ1-2, with 8 bases aligning to TRBD1. V lost 4 bases to trimming and J lost 5 bases; unmatched junction nucleotides: 10. This CDR3 has 15 residues. Germline CDR1 reads SGHDT; CDR2 reads YYEEEE. CDR3 sequence reads: CASSRPSGTGYGYTF. CDR3 nucleotide sequence: TGTGCCAGCAGCCGACCCTCCGGGACAGGTTATGGCTACACCTTC.

V gene TRBV14 combines with J gene TRBJ1-1; 7 bases fit TRBD1. Germline V gene lookup returns CDR1 SGHDN and CDR2 FVKESK. The CDR3 loop spans 18 amino acids. The V segment lost 2 bases and the J segment 0 bases; nucleotides outside the gene matches: 12. Written as DNA, the CDR3 is TGTGCCAGCAGCCAAATTCCTCCCGGGACAGTTTTGAACACTGAAGCTTTCTTT. The encoded protein is CASSQIPPGTVLNTEAFF.

This clone was counted a few times. The V and J genes are TRBV15 and TRBJ1-1; the D gene is possibly TRBD1 (6 bases). The V gene lost 2 bases and the J gene lost 6 bases, with 22 bases spanning the gap. Per germline, CDR1 LNHNV and CDR2 YYDKDF (reference sequence). The CDR3 sequence is 17 residues long. The CDR3 DNA reads TGTGCCACCAGCAGACCCGGGGGGCGGCCGCTGGGTTCTGAAGCTTTCTTT. It translates to CATSRPGGRPLGSEAFF.

This clone has a single count. This chain joins TRBV11-2 and TRBJ2-3; D is unresolved. The CDR3 has 12 amino acids. Trimming cost V 8 bases and J 5 bases, with 11 bases left between them. Germline CDR1 SGHAT, CDR2 FQNNGV. The chain's CDR3 is CASGTSRDTQYF. The CDR3 nucleotides read TGTGCCAGCGGCACTTCCAGAGATACGCAGTATTTT.

The V and J genes are TRBV25-1 and TRBJ2-1; D not certain. The CDR3 contains 11 residues. The germline V gene has CDR1 MGHDK and CDR2 SYGVNS. The V and J ends lost 6 bases and 14 bases respectively, with 14 bases between them. The CDR3 here is CASRDLAREFF. CDR3 nucleotide sequence: TGTGCCAGCAGAGACCTGGCCCGCGAGTTCTTC.

The chain combines TRBV18 with TRBJ1-2; no clear D. The V end lost 4 bases, the J end lost 2 bases, and 14 bases lay between the germline ends. The length of the CDR3 is 15 residues. CDR1 is KGHSH, CDR2 LQKENI, per germline. CDR3 in DNA: TGTGCCAGCTCACTCCAGGACCGTCCGAACTATGGCTACACCTTC. Translating gives CASSLQDRPNYGYTF.